This T cell receptor beta chain was sequenced in a study of T cells after posttransplantation cyclophosphamide. The study, taken as a whole, reports: After PTCy, TRB diversity resembled that of CNI/methotrexate controls.

The repertoire was sequenced with immunoSEQ multiplex PCR; TCRdb's copy has only in-frame clones and lacks some. The top ten clones hold 2% to 2.5% of a sample with about 42,000 clones, about 92% of them seen once. As regards this clone: Antigen specificity is unknown. It is unclear where the CDR3 begins or ends on the DNA, so no DNA is shown, and the CDR3 is as TCRdb lists it.

A marrow graft followed busulfan-fludarabine conditioning, with cyclophosphamide on days +3 and +4. The CDR3 sequence runs 17 residues, both termini included. The germline V gene has CDR1 LGHNA and CDR2 YNFKEQ. The chain links TRBV4-2 to TRBJ2-7; the table's D gene call, TRBD2, was not cross checked with the DNA. The clonotype was recovered from a male patient aged 60 to 75 who received an allogeneic stem cell transplant from a related donor and was CMV-positive. A subset of T cells may come from the graft donor. The specimen was PBMCs, collected 62 days after allogeneic stem cell transplant with posttransplant cyclophosphamide. The CDR3: CASSQESGTFGAYEQYF.